Below, 19 T cell receptor beta chains from the same sample are listed, as sequenced in a study of spatial heterogeneity in lung cancer. TCRdb recomputed calls from the 5' RACE reads with MiXCR, one row per CDR3 protein. The data show just over 75,000 distinct CDR3 sequences, under 8.5% seen once. Time point here: sample taken at primary tumor resection. This material consisted of PBMCs, taken at surgery. These receptors were collected from a male donor with early-stage non-small cell lung cancer.

V usage is TRBV20-1 and J usage is TRBJ2-4; D might be TRBD1 (6 bases). The germline V and J ends were trimmed by 1 base and 1 base, with 14 bases remaining between them. This CDR3 comprises 16 residues. Germline V gives CDR1 DFQATT, CDR2 SNEGSKA (reference sequence). CDR3 residues: CSARVTGAVAKNIQYF. The CDR3 bases are TGCAGTGCTAGAGTGACAGGCGCGGTGGCCAAAAACATTCAGTACTTC.

This clonotype was found many times. This chain uses TRBV4-2 with TRBJ2-2; 9 bases agree with TRBD2. Germline lookup yields CDR1 LGHNA and CDR2 YNFKEQ. The CDR3 consists of 15 residues. After removal of 9 bases from V and 5 bases from J, the junction contained 10 bases not matched to a gene. The CDR3 protein is CASTSGTSLTGELFF. The DNA for the CDR3 is TGTGCCAGTACCTCCGGGACTAGCCTGACCGGGGAGCTGTTTTTT.

This clonotype was seen repeatedly, ten times or more. The J gene is TRBJ2-3, the V gene TRBV9, with a weak D call TRBD1 (6 bases). V dropped 4 bases and J dropped 14 bases, with 23 bases sitting between them. Germline assignment: CDR1 SGDLS and CDR2 YYNGEE. The CDR3 spans 14 residues. CDR3 amino acids: CASSLTDEVGGRYF. The CDR3 DNA is TGTGCCAGCAGCCTCACCGATGAGGTAGGGGGTCGGTATTTT.

This sequence joins TRBV11-1 and TRBJ2-1, with TRBD2 matching 9 bases. Germline V gene sequence: CDR1 SGHAT, CDR2 FQDESV (reference sequence). J lost 5 bases, V lost 2 bases, and 10 bases had no gene match. The CDR3 totals 17 residues. The CDR3 nucleotides read TGTGCCAGCAGCTTAAGGATTGGACTAGCGCAAGACAATGAGCAGTTCTTC. Translating it yields CASSLRIGLAQDNEQFF.

This clonotype was picked up many times. The J gene is TRBJ2-6, the V gene TRBV10-3; D is perhaps TRBD1 or TRBD2 (5 bases each). The V and J ends lost 4 bases and 1 base respectively, with 8 bases between them. CDR1 is ENHRY and CDR2 is SYGVKD in the germline V gene. This CDR3 region has 15 residues. DNA of the CDR3: TGTGCCATCAGTGGGGGCGGGTCTGGGGCCAACGTCCTGACTTTC. The encoded protein is CAISGGGSGANVLTF.

This clonotype was seen only a few times. The chain combines TRBV11-2 with TRBJ2-2; 7 bases are shared with TRBD2. Looked up from germline, CDR1 is SGHAT and CDR2 is FQNNGV. The CDR3 consists of 14 residues. The junction had 6 bases not matched to a gene; V was cut back by 5 bases and J by 6 bases. This CDR3 is CASSPGLVSGELFF. As DNA, the CDR3 is TGTGCCAGCAGCCCCGGACTAGTGTCCGGGGAGCTGTTTTTT. Using reference TRBV11-2 and TRBJ2-2 for the parts outside the CDR3, the full variable domain is EAGVAQSPRYKIIEKRQSVAFWCNPISGHATLYWYQQILGQGPKLLIQFQNNGVVDDSQLPKDRFSAERLKGVDSTLKIQPAKLEDSAVYLCASSPGLVSGELFFGEGSRLTVL.

V usage is TRBV7-2 and J usage is TRBJ2-5; D is perhaps TRBD1 (6 bases). Germline CDR1 and CDR2: SGHTA and FQGNSA. This CDR3 comprises 14 residues. Deletions cut 5 bases from V and 3 bases from J, with 13 bases between. Written as DNA, the CDR3 is TGTGCCAGCAGCGAGTGGACAGAGGAAGAGACCCAGTACTTC. It specifies CASSEWTEEETQYF.

V is TRBV6-5 and J is TRBJ2-3, with a weak D call TRBD2 (7 bases). Trimming took 10 bases from V and 3 from J, leaving 26 bases between them. The CDR3 consists of 17 residues. Germline V gene data show CDR1 as MNHEY and CDR2 as SVGAGI. The CDR3 coding sequence is TGTGCCACCCTACCCCTCGGGGGCGGGAGCTTGACAGATACGCAGTATTTT. Its protein product is CATLPLGGGSLTDTQYF.

The sample holds many counts of this clonotype. The V and J genes are TRBV28 and TRBJ1-6; no clear D gene. V shed 2 bases and J shed 14 bases, with 16 bases lying between them. CDR1 is MDHEN, CDR2 SYDVKM, per germline. The CDR3 totals 14 residues. The DNA for the CDR3 is TGTGCCAGCAGTTTAAGCCCCCCCACATTCGCCCTCCACTTT. Protein: CASSLSPPTFALHF.

This clonotype was picked up a small number of times. The chain couples TRBV12-5 to TRBJ1-1; the match to TRBD1 covers 8 bases. J was trimmed by 3 bases and V by 4 bases; bases with no gene match: 7. The CDR3 is 15 amino acids. Per germline, CDR1 LGHNT and CDR2 FRNRAP. The CDR3 nucleotides are TGTGCTAGTGGTTATCCGGGACAGGCGGACACTGAAGCTTTCTTT. Translation gives CASGYPGQADTEAFF.

The chain is built from TRBV20-1 and TRBJ2-7; 9 positions match TRBD2. The V and J ends lost 5 bases and 0 bases, in that order; junction bases with no gene match: 11. Germline V gene sequence: CDR1 DFQATT, CDR2 SNEGSKA (reference sequence). The CDR3 is 16 amino acids. The CDR3 region is CSADFAVSGSSYEQYF. The CDR3 DNA reads as TGCAGTGCTGACTTTGCGGTTAGCGGGAGCTCCTACGAGCAGTACTTC.

There are a few counts of this clonotype. The chain recombines TRBV12-5 with TRBJ2-1, with no clear D. Per the germline V gene, CDR1 is LGHNT and CDR2 is FRNRAP. Trimming took 10 bases from V and 8 from J, leaving 18 bases between them. The CDR3 is 13 residues long. CDR3 loop: CANVTHGPDEQFF. The CDR3 region has the DNA TGTGCTAATGTTACTCACGGACCCGATGAGCAGTTCTTC. Combining the CDR3 with reference TRBV12-5 and TRBJ2-1 gives the whole variable domain DARVTQTPRHKVTEMGQEVTMRCQPILGHNTVFWYRQTMMQGLELLAYFRNRAPLDDSGMPKDRFSAEMPDATLATLKIQPSEPRDSAVYFCANVTHGPDEQFFGPGTRLTVL.

Ten or more counts support this clonotype. The junction and the germline gene differ at one end; a read error may be behind it. The CDR3 bases are TGCGCCAGCAGCCAAGACTTGAGCCTCCAGAGAGTCATTTTT. This sequence encodes CASSQDLSLQRVIF. The chain uses TRBV4-1 and TRBJ1-3; no clear D gene. Per the germline V gene, CDR1 is MGHRA and CDR2 is YSYEKL. This CDR3 spans 14 amino acids.

This clonotype was counted a few times. V gene TRBV18 combines with J gene TRBJ1-2; 7 nucleotides line up with TRBD1. In germline, CDR1 is KGHSH, CDR2 LQKENI. Losses at the gene ends were 4 bases for V and 5 bases for J; bases not matched to a gene: 7. CDR3 size: 14 residues. CDR3 in DNA: TGTGCCAGCTCACAGGGACAGAGGAAATATGGCTACACCTTC. It translates to CASSQGQRKYGYTF.

CDR3 loop: CASSPTLPGNTIYF. DNA of the CDR3: TGCGCCAGCAGCCCGACTTTACCTGGAAACACCATATATTTT. This chain joins TRBV5-1 and TRBJ1-3, with unresolved D. In germline, CDR1 is SGHRS, CDR2 YFSETQ. The CDR3 has 14 amino acids. V was clipped by 4 bases and J by 2 bases, with 10 bases between them.

This clonotype came up a few times. The rearrangement links TRBV5-4 to TRBJ2-7; D not resolved. Germline V CDR1 and CDR2: SGHNT, YYREEE (reference sequence). The germline V and J ends were trimmed by 2 bases and 3 bases, with 6 bases remaining between them. The CDR3 consists of 12 residues. CDR3 sequence: CASSFGIYEQYF. CDR3 in DNA: TGTGCCAGCAGCTTTGGAATCTACGAGCAGTACTTC.

This clonotype has a count of ten or more. The rearrangement links TRBV10-3 to TRBJ1-2; D unclear. Between the trimmed V and J ends, which lost 10 bases and 0 bases, there was a span of 9 bases. The CDR3 has 12 residues. The V gene's germline CDR1 is ENHRY and CDR2 SYGVKD. DNA for the CDR3: TGTGCCACTCATACCGCTAACTATGGCTACACCTTC. Its protein is CATHTANYGYTF.

V is TRBV7-2 and J is TRBJ1-5; D might be TRBD1 (6 bases). From germline, CDR1 is SGHTA and CDR2 FQGNSA. Between the trimmed V and J ends, which lost 4 bases and 7 bases, there was a span of 11 bases. The CDR3 contains 13 residues. DNA of the CDR3: TGTGCCAGCAGCTGGAAGGGGGGGCAGCCCCAGCATTTT. Its translation is CASSWKGGQPQHF. Looking up the rest from reference TRBV7-2 and TRBJ1-5 gives the full variable domain: GAGVSQSPSNKVTEKGKDVELRCDPISGHTALYWYRQSLGQGLEFLIYFQGNSAPDKSGLPSDRFSAERTGGSVSTLTIQRTQQEDSAVYLCASSWKGGQPQHFGDGTRLSIL.

This clonotype was seen repeatedly, ten times or more. The rearrangement joins TRBV7-2 to TRBJ1-1, with no clear D. Between the trimmed V and J ends, which lost 6 bases and 1 base, there was a span of 9 bases. The CDR3 covers 13 residues. Germline V gives CDR1 SGHTA, CDR2 FQGNSA. The CDR3 loop is CASRRRPNTEAFF. The CDR3 DNA reads as TGTGCCAGCAGAAGGCGGCCGAACACTGAAGCTTTCTTT.